This T cell receptor beta chain was captured by sequencing in a study of neurological immune-mediated disorders. Regarding the study as a whole: Subjects shared no identical expanded-clone CDR3 amino acid sequences, suggesting private TCR-beta repertoires in all groups. Whereas HTLV-1-associated myelopathy showed the most TCR clonal expansion, multiple sclerosis showed the least, with levels below those of healthy controls.

Germline V lookup: CDR1 DFQATT, CDR2 SNEGSKA (reference sequence). CDR3 length equals 12 residues. Trimming stripped 0 bases from V and 7 bases from J, with 7 bases between. This clonotype was observed many times. Its target is not known. Via MiXCR, TCRdb re-called the 5' RACE reads, giving one row per CDR3 protein. Of over 40,000 distinct CDR3 sequences listed, about 6% are singletons. The chain combines TRBV20-1 with TRBJ2-1; D perhaps matches TRBD1 (5 bases). The sequence derives from a woman between 40 and 55 years old in good health. Sequencing was done on a sample of CD4+ T cells from blood. Written as DNA, the CDR3 is TGCAGTGCTAGAGATGCAGGGAATGAGCAGTTCTTC. It codes for CSARDAGNEQFF.